One and the same sample provided the 15 T cell receptor beta chains below, sequenced in a study of spatial heterogeneity in lung cancer. From the 5' RACE reads, TCRdb called clonotypes with MiXCR, one entry per CDR3 protein. The table has roughly 17,000 distinct CDR3 sequences, under 20% seen once; the top ten hold over 13%. The time point here: sample taken at primary tumor resection. Extraction of whole RNA from tumor, nontumor lung or frozen PBMC preceded unsorted sequencing. Source: PBMCs, taken at surgery. Receptor source: a male donor with early-stage non-small cell lung cancer.

The sample holds one count of this clonotype. The chain is built from TRBV29-1 and TRBJ1-1; tentative D call: TRBD1 (5 bases). The CDR3 covers 13 residues. Germline-derived CDR1 and CDR2 are SQVTM and ANQGSEA. The CDR3 nucleotides read TGCAGTGGATCTGGGGGACCGAACACTGAAGCTTTCTTT. Translated, it gives CSGSGGPNTEAFF.

This clonotype was observed many times. This chain connects TRBV5-5 to TRBJ2-1, with D perhaps assigned TRBD1 or TRBD2 (5 bases each). The V end lost 4 bases, the J end lost 10 bases, and 9 bases lay between the germline ends. The CDR3 length is 11 residues. Germline assignment: CDR1 SGHKS and CDR2 YYEKEE (reference sequence). In DNA, the CDR3 is TGTGCCAGCAGCATCGAGGGGGAGCAGTTCTTC. It encodes CASSIEGEQFF.

This clonotype was counted ten times or more. The CDR3 here is CASSSEWGSGLETQYF. The CDR3 DNA follows: TGTGCCAGCAGCTCCGAGTGGGGGTCGGGCTTGGAGACCCAGTACTTC. The chain links TRBV11-2 to TRBJ2-5; the D call may be TRBD1 or TRBD2 (5 bases each). V shed 4 bases and J shed 5 bases, with 20 bases lying between them. Germline V lookup: CDR1 SGHAT, CDR2 FQNNGV. The CDR3 contains 16 residues.

This clonotype was recorded a few times. The chain combines TRBV18 with TRBJ1-2, with 8 bases fitting TRBD1. The CDR3 runs 13 residues. V gave up 3 bases and J gave up 3 bases; unmatched junction bases: 0. The germline CDR1 and CDR2 sequences are KGHSH and LQKENI. CDR3 amino acids: CASSPDRDYGYTF. CDR3 bases: TGTGCCAGCTCACCGGACAGGGACTATGGCTACACCTTC.

The sample holds many counts of this clonotype. The CDR3 is CASSLDETQYF. CDR3 DNA: TGCGCCAGCAGCTTGGATGAGACCCAGTACTTC. The chain recombines TRBV5-1 with TRBJ2-5; D unclear. Looked up from germline, CDR1 is SGHRS and CDR2 is YFSETQ. The V end was cut by 0 bases, the J end by 5 bases, with 2 bases between. The CDR3 length is 11 residues.

This clonotype was picked up a small number of times. The genes are TRBV27 and TRBJ2-5; TRBD2 might be the D (6 bases). The CDR3 length is 17 residues. CDR1 is MNHEY and CDR2 is SMNVEV in the germline V gene (reference sequence). Trimming removed 8 bases at V and 0 bases at J, with 22 bases between. CDR3: CASRRGSGNRHQETQYF. CDR3 sequence (DNA): TGTGCCAGCCGGAGGGGATCGGGGAACAGACACCAAGAGACCCAGTACTTC.

This clonotype is categorized as medium-sized (0.01 to 0.1%). The genes are TRBV6-2 or TRBV6-3 and TRBJ2-1; D unclear. Germline CDR1 is MNHEY and CDR2 is SVGEGT. This CDR3 is built from 15 residues. V was shortened by 2 bases and J by 4 bases, with 12 bases between the two germline ends. Here the CDR3 reads CASSYGLETYNEQFF. In nucleotides, the CDR3 is TGTGCCAGCAGTTACGGGCTAGAGACTTACAATGAGCAGTTCTTC.

The genes are TRBV30 and TRBJ1-1, with unresolved D. The V gene's germline CDR1 is GTSNPN and CDR2 SVGIG (reference sequence). The CDR3 has 12 amino acids. Trimming removed 3 bases at V and 5 bases at J, with 10 bases between. The CDR3 region has the DNA TGTGCCTGGAGAAAAAGGAGTACTGAAGCTTTCTTT. It is translated as CAWRKRSTEAFF.

The chain links TRBV7-3 to TRBJ2-1; D uncertain. V shed 0 bases and J shed 5 bases, with 5 bases lying between them. CDR3 size: 13 residues. The V gene's germline CDR1 is SGHTA and CDR2 FQGTGA. The CDR3 loop reads CASSLTLNNEQFF. CDR3 nucleotide sequence: TGTGCCAGCAGCTTAACTCTAAACAATGAGCAGTTCTTC.

This clonotype occurred many times. Compared with germline, one end of the junction differs, possibly owing to a read error. V usage is TRBV7-7 and J usage is TRBJ2-7; D is unclear. Per germline, CDR1 SSHAT and CDR2 FNYEAQ (reference sequence). The CDR3 has 15 residues. CDR3 in DNA: TGTGCTAGCAGCCCCCTCCGGGCTAGTTATAGCGAGCAGTACTTC. Amino acid sequence: CASSPLRASYSEQYF.

J is TRBJ1-5 and V is TRBV7-8, with D maybe TRBD1 (6 bases). The V gene's germline CDR1 is SGHVS and CDR2 FQNEAQ. CDR3 length: 15 residues. Between the trimmed V and J ends, which lost 7 bases and 6 bases, there was a span of 19 bases. DNA for the CDR3: TGTGCCAGCACCATATCGGGGCAGGGGTCTCAGCCCCAGCATTTT. The encoded protein is CASTISGQGSQPQHF.

The sample holds many counts of this clonotype. CDR3 DNA sequence: TGCAGTGCTAGACTCGGCGACCAGCCCCAGCATTTT. Its translation is CSARLGDQPQHF. The chain couples TRBV20-1 to TRBJ1-5; D uncertain. With 2 bases removed from V and 7 bases from J, the gap between germline ends came to 9 bases. Germline CDR1 DFQATT, CDR2 SNEGSKA (reference sequence). The CDR3 contains 12 residues.

The chain is built from TRBV2 and TRBJ2-3; 9 bases fit TRBD1. Germline CDR1 reads SNHLY; CDR2 reads FYNNEI. Unmatched junction bases numbered 7, after V lost 3 bases and J lost 6 bases. The CDR3 sequence is 15 residues long. The CDR3 sequence: CASSDEQGASDTQYF. Here the CDR3 DNA reads TGTGCCAGCAGTGACGAACAGGGGGCATCTGATACGCAGTATTTT. The entire variable domain, with the rest obtained from reference TRBV2 and TRBJ2-3, is as follows: EPEVTQTPSHQVTQMGQEVILRCVPISNHLYFYWYRQILGQKVEFLVSFYNNEISEKSEIFDDQFSVERPDGSNFTLKIRSTKLEDSAMYFCASSDEQGASDTQYFGPGTRLTVL.

This clonotype was counted only a few times. The chain couples TRBV7-8 to TRBJ2-3; maybe TRBD2 (6 bases). The CDR3 sequence is 17 residues long. Germline assignment: CDR1 SGHVS and CDR2 FQNEAQ. V lost 2 bases and J lost 0, with 15 bases in between. CDR3 residues: CASSLTGTQTSTDTQYF. For the CDR3, the DNA is TGTGCCAGCAGCTTAACCGGGACTCAGACTAGCACAGATACGCAGTATTTT. The complete variable domain, with remaining parts taken from reference TRBV7-8 and TRBJ2-3, reads GAGVSQSPRYKVAKRGQDVALRCDPISGHVSLFWYQQALGQGPEFLTYFQNEAQLDKSGLPSDRFFAERPEGSVSTLKIQRTQQEDSAVYLCASSLTGTQTSTDTQYFGPGTRLTVL.

This clonotype came up many times. The J gene is TRBJ2-1, the V gene TRBV28; 10 nucleotides line up with TRBD1. Germline V gene sequence: CDR1 MDHEN, CDR2 SYDVKM. Germline trimming cut 1 base from V and 6 bases from J; bases unmatched to any gene: 6. CDR3 length: 16 amino acids. This CDR3 is CASSLLLGQGSNEQFF. Here the CDR3 DNA reads TGTGCCAGCAGTTTATTACTGGGACAGGGGTCCAATGAGCAGTTCTTC.